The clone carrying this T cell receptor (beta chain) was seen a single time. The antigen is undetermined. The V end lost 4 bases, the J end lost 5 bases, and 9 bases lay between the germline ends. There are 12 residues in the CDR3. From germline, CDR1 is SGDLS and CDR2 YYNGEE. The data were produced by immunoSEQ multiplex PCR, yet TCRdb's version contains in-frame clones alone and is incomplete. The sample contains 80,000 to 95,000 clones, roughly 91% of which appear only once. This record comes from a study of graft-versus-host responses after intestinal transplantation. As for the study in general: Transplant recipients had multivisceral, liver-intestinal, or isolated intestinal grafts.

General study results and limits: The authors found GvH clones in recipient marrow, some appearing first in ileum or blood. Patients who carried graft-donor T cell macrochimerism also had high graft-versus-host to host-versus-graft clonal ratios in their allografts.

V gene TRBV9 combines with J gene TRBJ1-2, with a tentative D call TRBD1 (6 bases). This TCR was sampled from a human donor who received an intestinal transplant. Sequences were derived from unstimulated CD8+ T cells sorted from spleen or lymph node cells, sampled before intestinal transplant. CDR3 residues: CASSSQGYGYTF. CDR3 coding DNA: TGTGCCAGCAGCTCCCAGGGGTATGGCTACACCTTC. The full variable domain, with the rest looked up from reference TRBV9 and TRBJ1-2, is DSGVTQTPKHLITATGQRVTLRCSPRSGDLSVYWYQQSLDQGLQFLIQYYNGEERAKGNILERFSAQQFPDLHSELNLSSLELGDSALYFCASSSQGYGYTFGSGTRLTVV.